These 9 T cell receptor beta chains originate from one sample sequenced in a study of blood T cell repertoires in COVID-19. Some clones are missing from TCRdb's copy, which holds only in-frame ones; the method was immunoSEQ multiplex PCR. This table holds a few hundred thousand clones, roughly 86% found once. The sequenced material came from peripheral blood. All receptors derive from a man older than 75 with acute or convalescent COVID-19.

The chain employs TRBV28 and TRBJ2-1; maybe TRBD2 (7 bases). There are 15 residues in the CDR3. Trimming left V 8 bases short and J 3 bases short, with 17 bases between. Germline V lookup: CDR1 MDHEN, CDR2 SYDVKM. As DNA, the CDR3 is TGTGCCAGCCGTTCGGGGGGCGGGGGCTACAATGAGCAGTTCTTC. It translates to CASRSGGGGYNEQFF.

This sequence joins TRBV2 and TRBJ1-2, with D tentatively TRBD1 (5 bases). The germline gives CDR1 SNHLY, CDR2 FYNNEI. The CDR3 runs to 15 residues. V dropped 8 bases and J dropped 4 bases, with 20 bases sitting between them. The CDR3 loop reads CASADAAGPGYGYTF. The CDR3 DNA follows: TGTGCCAGCGCAGACGCGGCAGGGCCTGGCTATGGCTACACCTTC.

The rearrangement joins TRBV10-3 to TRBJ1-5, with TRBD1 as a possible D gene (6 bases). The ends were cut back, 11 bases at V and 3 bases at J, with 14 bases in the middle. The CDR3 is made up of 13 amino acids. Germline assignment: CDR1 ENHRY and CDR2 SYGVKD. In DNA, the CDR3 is TGTGCCTCTCACCGGGACATCAATCAGCCCCAGCATTTT. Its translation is CASHRDINQPQHF.

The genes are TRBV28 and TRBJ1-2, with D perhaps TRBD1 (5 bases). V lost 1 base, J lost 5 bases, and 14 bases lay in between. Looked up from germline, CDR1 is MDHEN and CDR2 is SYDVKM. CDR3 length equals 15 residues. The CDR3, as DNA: TGTGCCAGCAGTTTATCAGGGCCCCCGTCTTATGGCTACACCTTC. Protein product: CASSLSGPPSYGYTF.

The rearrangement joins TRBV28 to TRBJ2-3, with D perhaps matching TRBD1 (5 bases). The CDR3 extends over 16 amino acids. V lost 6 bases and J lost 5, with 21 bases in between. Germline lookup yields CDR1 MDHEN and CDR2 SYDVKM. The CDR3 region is CASSPTGFPSGDTQYF. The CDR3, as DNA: TGTGCCAGCAGCCCCACAGGATTCCCCTCAGGAGATACGCAGTATTTT. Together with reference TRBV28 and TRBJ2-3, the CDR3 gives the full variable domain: DVKVTQSSRYLVKRTGEKVFLECVQDMDHENMFWYRQDPGLGLRLIYFSYDVKMKEKGDIPEGYSVSREKKERFSLILESASTNQTSMYLCASSPTGFPSGDTQYFGPGTRLTVL.

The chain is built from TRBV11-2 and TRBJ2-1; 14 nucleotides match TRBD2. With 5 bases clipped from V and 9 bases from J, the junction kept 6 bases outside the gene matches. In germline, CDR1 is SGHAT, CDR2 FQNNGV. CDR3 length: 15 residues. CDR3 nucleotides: TGTGCCAGCAGCCGGACTAGCGGGAGGAAAATTGAGCAGTTCTTC. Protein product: CASSRTSGRKIEQFF. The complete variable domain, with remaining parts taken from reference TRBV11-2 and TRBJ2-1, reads EAGVAQSPRYKIIEKRQSVAFWCNPISGHATLYWYQQILGQGPKLLIQFQNNGVVDDSQLPKDRFSAERLKGVDSTLKIQPAKLEDSAVYLCASSRTSGRKIEQFFGPGTRLTVL.

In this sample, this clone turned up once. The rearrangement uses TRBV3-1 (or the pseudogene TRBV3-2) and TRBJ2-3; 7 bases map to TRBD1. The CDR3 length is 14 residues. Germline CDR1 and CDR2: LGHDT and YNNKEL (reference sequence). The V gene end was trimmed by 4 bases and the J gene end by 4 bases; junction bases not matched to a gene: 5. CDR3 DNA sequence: TGTGCCAGCAGCCGAGGACAGGCGGCAGATACGCAGTATTTT. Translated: CASSRGQAADTQYF.

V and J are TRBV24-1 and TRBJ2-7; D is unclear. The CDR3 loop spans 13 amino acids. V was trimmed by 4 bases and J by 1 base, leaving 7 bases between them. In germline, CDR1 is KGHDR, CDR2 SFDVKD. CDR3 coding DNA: TGTGCCACCAGTGACGCGGCATCCTACGAGCAGTACTTC. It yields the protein CATSDAASYEQYF.

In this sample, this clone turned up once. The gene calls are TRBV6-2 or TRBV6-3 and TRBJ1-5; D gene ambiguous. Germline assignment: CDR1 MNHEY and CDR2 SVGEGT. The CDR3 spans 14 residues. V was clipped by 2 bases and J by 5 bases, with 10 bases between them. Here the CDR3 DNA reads TGTGCCAGCAGTTACCCTATGAACGATCAGCCCCAGCATTTT. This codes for CASSYPMNDQPQHF.